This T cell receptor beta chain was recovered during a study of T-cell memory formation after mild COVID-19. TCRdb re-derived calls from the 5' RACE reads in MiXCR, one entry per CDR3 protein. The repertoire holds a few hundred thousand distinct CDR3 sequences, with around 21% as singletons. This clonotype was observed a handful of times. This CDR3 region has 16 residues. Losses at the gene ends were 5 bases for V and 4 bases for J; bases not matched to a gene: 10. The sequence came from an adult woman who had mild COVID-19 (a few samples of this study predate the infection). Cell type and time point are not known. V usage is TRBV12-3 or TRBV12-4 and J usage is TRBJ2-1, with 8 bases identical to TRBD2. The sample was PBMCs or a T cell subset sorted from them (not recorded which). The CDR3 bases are TGTGCCAGCAGTCGGGCGGGAGGATTATCGTACAATGAGCAGTTCTTC. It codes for CASSRAGGLSYNEQFF.